This T cell receptor beta chain emerged from a study of blood T cell repertoires in COVID-19. The overall study: Collection of acute and convalescent COVID-19 samples took place in the United States, Italy and Spain. PBMCs, B-cell-depleted T cells, or T cells provided the cDNA or gDNA that made up the material.

As handled by the study authors: Reference gene primer amplification gave nucleated cell count estimates. Sequencing was performed with immunoSEQ multiplex PCR; in TCRdb, only in-frame clones are kept and a portion is missing. That table gives V, J and clone size, and the DNA gave D and trimming. The sample consists of 25,000 to 30,000 clones, 65% to 90% of them appearing once. This CDR3 spans 14 amino acids. The ends were cut back, 6 bases at V and 1 base at J, with 10 bases in the middle. Germline CDR1 is SNHLY and CDR2 is FYNNEI. The sample taken for sequencing was peripheral blood. This sequence originates from a human donor in a cohort sampled during active COVID-19. V gene TRBV2 combines with J gene TRBJ1-5; weak D call: TRBD1 (6 bases). CDR3 sequence: CASRGDISNQPQHF. The CDR3 DNA is TGTGCCAGCAGAGGGGACATCAGCAATCAGCCCCAGCATTTT.